The clone carrying this TCR beta chain was observed a handful of times. As yet, its antigen is unknown. MiXCR, run by TCRdb on the RT-PCR reads, gives a single entry per CDR3 protein. The sample has under 200,000 distinct CDR3 sequences, 9.5% to 12% seen once. The sample comes from a study of response to subunit inactivated influenza vaccine. V was clipped by 1 base and J by 0 bases, with 11 bases between them. Germline V gene lookup returns CDR1 SGHTA and CDR2 FQGNSA. CDR3 size: 16 residues. Findings and limits, study-wide: The authors suggested that every seasonal influenza vaccination recruits few new T cells.

Sequencing was performed on CD8+ T cells sorted from PBMCs, taken less than 30 months after vaccination. The sequence was obtained from a man in his fifties or sixties who received an inactivated influenza vaccine. The chain joins TRBV7-2 to TRBJ2-3; the D gene is possibly TRBD2 (6 bases). The CDR3 nucleotides are TGTGCCAGCAGCTTAGAGCTAGGGACTAGCACAGATACGCAGTATTTT. Translating it yields CASSLELGTSTDTQYF.